This T cell receptor beta chain was obtained from a study of cytomegalovirus exposure and HLA in healthy donors. Study-level results: Many donors carried some public TCRs, although rarity characterized most TCR sequences. In a later analysis, HLA-associated TCR beta chains were more clonally expanded than equally common others. The study flagged about 160 TCR beta chains as cytomegalovirus-associated. According to a later analysis, most TCR beta chains associated with CMV appeared HLA-restricted.

This clone was detected once. As yet, its antigen is unknown. 13 Jbeta primers and 60 Vbeta primers were used for the PCR. This table comes from immunoSEQ multiplex PCR, and its TCRdb copy is limited to in-frame clones, with some not included. Here the sample spans 250,000 or so clones, around 90% being singletons. Sequenced sample: PBMCs. The sequence came from a girl aged 2-10 years in good health and CMV-seronegative.

The CDR3 region is CASSITGNTEAFF. The CDR3 DNA sequence: TGCGCCAGCAGCATTACAGGGAACACTGAAGCTTTCTTT. The chain links TRBV5-1 to TRBJ1-1; D may be TRBD1 (5 bases). V was shortened by 4 bases and J by 1 base, with 8 bases between the two germline ends. Germline CDR1 reads SGHRS; CDR2 reads YFSETQ. The CDR3 extends over 13 amino acids. Based on the CDR3 plus reference TRBV5-1 and TRBJ1-1, the full variable domain is KAGVTQTPRYLIKTRGQQVTLSCSPISGHRSVSWYQQTPGQGLQFLFEYFSETQRNKGNFPGRFSGRQFSNSRSEMNVSTLELGDSALYLCASSITGNTEAFFGQGTRLTVV.